The 17 T cell receptor beta chains below all came from one sample that was sequenced in a study of shared clonotypes between healthy human individuals. Some clones are missing from TCRdb's copy, which holds only in-frame ones; the method was immunoSEQ multiplex PCR. The sample consists of roughly 2.6 million clones, over 85% of them appearing once. Sequencing was done on a sample of naive CD4+ T cells sorted from blood. This sample's subset: CD45RA+ positively selected. All receptors come from a man between 18 and 29 years old in good health.

The chain links TRBV11-2 to TRBJ1-2; D unclear. The germline gives CDR1 SGHAT, CDR2 FQNNGV. Trimming took off 4 bases at V and 4 bases at J, with 16 bases between the two ends. The CDR3 sequence is 15 residues long. The CDR3 protein is CASSSSPGSFYGYTF. The CDR3 DNA is TGTGCCAGCAGCTCCAGTCCGGGCAGCTTCTATGGCTACACCTTC. The complete variable domain, with remaining parts taken from reference TRBV11-2 and TRBJ1-2, reads EAGVAQSPRYKIIEKRQSVAFWCNPISGHATLYWYQQILGQGPKLLIQFQNNGVVDDSQLPKDRFSAERLKGVDSTLKIQPAKLEDSAVYLCASSSSPGSFYGYTFGSGTRLTVV.

The chain joins TRBV5-1 to TRBJ2-5, with D perhaps matching TRBD2 (6 bases). From germline, CDR1 is SGHRS and CDR2 YFSETQ. This CDR3 comprises 15 residues. V gave up 0 bases and J gave up 2 bases, with 11 bases separating them. This CDR3 is CASSLDGSKQETQYF. CDR3 nucleotide sequence: TGCGCCAGCAGCTTGGACGGGAGTAAACAAGAGACCCAGTACTTC. Full variable domain (missing parts from reference TRBV5-1 and TRBJ2-5): KAGVTQTPRYLIKTRGQQVTLSCSPISGHRSVSWYQQTPGQGLQFLFEYFSETQRNKGNFPGRFSGRQFSNSRSEMNVSTLELGDSALYLCASSLDGSKQETQYFGPGTRLLVL.

This clone was counted between two and nine times. V gene TRBV30 combines with J gene TRBJ1-6; TRBD1 is a possible D gene (6 bases). Germline CDR1 and CDR2: GTSNPN and SVGIG (reference sequence). The CDR3 loop spans 16 amino acids. V shed 2 bases and J shed 7 bases, with 18 bases lying between them. The DNA for the CDR3 is TGTGCCTGGAGTTCCCGAGACTGGACAGCCAATTCACCCCTCCACTTT. Residues: CAWSSRDWTANSPLHF.

The chain is built from TRBV6-5 and TRBJ2-5; weak D call: TRBD2 (5 bases). Germline assignment: CDR1 MNHEY and CDR2 SVGAGI. The CDR3 has 12 residues. V lost 8 bases and J 0 bases, leaving 7 bases between the germline ends. The CDR3: CASGRDQETQYF. DNA for the CDR3: TGTGCCAGCGGGCGGGACCAAGAGACCCAGTACTTC.

The CDR3 loop is CASMRGLIYPAEQFF. In nucleotides, the CDR3 is TGTGCCAGCATGAGAGGGTTGATTTACCCTGCTGAGCAGTTCTTC. The rearrangement links TRBV28 to TRBJ2-1, with a tentative D call TRBD2 (5 bases). Germline CDR1 is MDHEN and CDR2 is SYDVKM. The CDR3 spans 15 residues. The germline V and J ends were trimmed by 7 bases and 9 bases, with 22 bases remaining between them. The variable domain in full, with the rest retrieved from reference TRBV28 and TRBJ2-1, is DVKVTQSSRYLVKRTGEKVFLECVQDMDHENMFWYRQDPGLGLRLIYFSYDVKMKEKGDIPEGYSVSREKKERFSLILESASTNQTSMYLCASMRGLIYPAEQFFGPGTRLTVL.

The rearrangement joins TRBV19 to TRBJ1-2, with D possibly being TRBD1 (5 bases). This CDR3 region has 17 residues. CDR1 and CDR2 from the germline V gene are LNHDA and SQIVND (reference sequence). V lost 6 bases and J lost 0, with 20 bases in between. The CDR3 DNA is TGTGCCAGTAGCAGGCCGGACGGGGCATTAGCTAACTATGGCTACACCTTC. It specifies CASSRPDGALANYGYTF.

The chain employs TRBV28 and TRBJ1-2; D is uncertain. In germline, CDR1 is MDHEN, CDR2 SYDVKM. Trimming took 5 bases from V and 3 from J, leaving 7 bases between them. The CDR3 is 12 residues long. The CDR3 reads CASSTLDYGYTF. For the CDR3, the DNA is TGTGCCAGCAGTACTTTAGACTATGGCTACACCTTC.

The gene calls are TRBV4-1 and TRBJ2-3, with 9 bases fitting TRBD2. The CDR3 consists of 15 residues. Germline loops: CDR1 MGHRA, CDR2 YSYEKL. V lost 1 base, J lost 2 bases, and 1 base stayed unmatched. CDR3 region: CASSQGTSDTDTQYF. The DNA of the CDR3 is TGCGCCAGCAGCCAAGGGACTAGCGACACAGATACGCAGTATTTT.

V and J are TRBV27 and TRBJ1-5; D uncertain. The CDR3 has 15 residues. With 7 bases removed from V and 0 bases from J, the gap between germline ends came to 13 bases. From germline, CDR1 is MNHEY and CDR2 SMNVEV (reference sequence). The CDR3 DNA sequence: TGTGCCAGCACACAAGACGGGAGTAGCAATCAGCCCCAGCATTTT. Its translation is CASTQDGSSNQPQHF.

The chain uses TRBV11-3 and TRBJ2-2; D is perhaps TRBD2 (5 bases). Trimming removed 5 bases at V and 5 bases at J, with 9 bases between. Germline V gene sequence: CDR1 SGHNT, CDR2 YENEEA. This CDR3 comprises 13 residues. CDR3 residues: CASSLGETGELFF. The CDR3 nucleotides read TGTGCCAGCAGCCTCGGGGAAACCGGGGAGCTGTTTTTT.

A remark on this clone: This specimen includes other DNA sequences encoding the same CDR3. V usage is TRBV11-2 and J usage is TRBJ2-7; D is undetermined. The V end was cut by 4 bases, the J end by 0 bases, with 10 bases between. Germline CDR1 SGHAT, CDR2 FQNNGV. This CDR3 comprises 14 residues. Written as DNA, the CDR3 is TGTGCCAGCAGCTCTGGACGCAGCTCCTACGAGCAGTACTTC. Protein product: CASSSGRSSYEQYF.

CDR3 DNA sequence: TGCGCCAGCAGCTTGGCCCTGGGTGGTAACTATGGCTACACCTTC. Translation: CASSLALGGNYGYTF. The J gene is TRBJ1-2, the V gene TRBV5-1; D remains ambiguous. Germline V gives CDR1 SGHRS, CDR2 YFSETQ. The CDR3 consists of 15 residues. Trimming took 0 bases from V and 1 from J, leaving 10 bases between them. The full variable domain, in which reference TRBV5-1 and TRBJ1-2 provide the parts outside the CDR3, is KAGVTQTPRYLIKTRGQQVTLSCSPISGHRSVSWYQQTPGQGLQFLFEYFSETQRNKGNFPGRFSGRQFSNSRSEMNVSTLELGDSALYLCASSLALGGNYGYTFGSGTRLTVV.

Concerning this clone: Relative to the germline gene, one junction end is altered; a read error may explain this. This chain joins TRBV7-3 and TRBJ2-1; TRBD2 is a possible D gene (6 bases). Germline-derived CDR1 and CDR2 are SGHTA and FQGTGA. This CDR3 has 13 amino acids. The CDR3 DNA sequence: TGTGCCAGCAGCTTAGGGGGACGCGGAGGGCCAATCTTC. It yields the protein CASSLGGRGGPIF.

Notes on this clone: Other nucleotide sequences in the sample specify the same CDR3. CDR3 region: CASSLEGSSYNEQFF. The CDR3 coding sequence is TGTGCCAGCAGCTTAGAGGGGAGCTCCTACAATGAGCAGTTCTTC. This rearrangement joins TRBV7-2 to TRBJ2-1, with D perhaps being TRBD1 or TRBD2 (5 bases each). V was pared by 1 base and J by 0 bases, with 7 bases between. This CDR3 has 15 residues. CDR1 and CDR2 from the germline V gene are SGHTA and FQGNSA.

The chain has TRBV19 and TRBJ2-1, with 15 bases identical to TRBD2. Unmatched junction bases numbered 5, after V lost 5 bases and J lost 6 bases. The CDR3 extends over 16 amino acids. Germline values: CDR1 LNHDA, CDR2 SQIVND (reference sequence). CDR3 DNA: TGTGCCAGTAGTCTCGGACTAGCGGGGGGGCCCAATGAGCAGTTCTTC. Translation gives CASSLGLAGGPNEQFF.

The genes are TRBV2 and TRBJ1-4, with 7 bases aligning to TRBD1. Trimming removed 3 bases from V and 0 bases from J; junction bases left unmatched: 7. The CDR3 is made up of 17 amino acids. CDR1 and CDR2 (germline): SNHLY, FYNNEI. CDR3 protein: CASSDEGARTTNEKLFF. The DNA for the CDR3 is TGTGCCAGCAGTGATGAGGGGGCGCGCACAACTAATGAAAAACTGTTTTTT.

J is TRBJ1-5 and V is TRBV27; 7 bases fit TRBD1. Germline loops: CDR1 MNHEY, CDR2 SMNVEV (reference sequence). CDR3 length: 17 residues. The V gene end was trimmed by 0 bases and the J gene end by 0 bases; junction bases not matched to a gene: 5. CDR3 nucleotides: TGTGCCAGCAGTTTATCGCGACAGGGTTATAGCAATCAGCCCCAGCATTTT. It codes for CASSLSRQGYSNQPQHF.